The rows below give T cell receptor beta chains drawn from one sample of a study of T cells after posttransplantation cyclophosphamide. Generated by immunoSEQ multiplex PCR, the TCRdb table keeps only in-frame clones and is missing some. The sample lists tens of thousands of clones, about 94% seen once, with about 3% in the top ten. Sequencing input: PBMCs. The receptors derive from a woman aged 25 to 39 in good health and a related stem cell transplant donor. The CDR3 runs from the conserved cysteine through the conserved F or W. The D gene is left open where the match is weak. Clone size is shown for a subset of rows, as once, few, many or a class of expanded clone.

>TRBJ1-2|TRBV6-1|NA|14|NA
CASSEIPADYGYTF
TGTGCCAGCAGTGAAATCCCGGCAGACTATGGCTACACCTTC
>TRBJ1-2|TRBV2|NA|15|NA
CASSEVAQTTGGYTF
TGTGCCAGCAGTGAAGTCGCCCAGACCACTGGGGGCTACACCTTC
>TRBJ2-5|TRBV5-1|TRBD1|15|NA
CASSFSGTGSKTQYF
TGCGCCAGCAGCTTCTCCGGGACAGGGTCGAAGACCCAGTACTTC
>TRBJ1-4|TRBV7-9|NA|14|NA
CASSLGQSNEKLFF
TGTGCCAGCAGCTTAGGCCAGTCTAATGAAAAACTGTTTTTT
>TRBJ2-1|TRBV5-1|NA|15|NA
CASSSQPGDYNEQFF
TGCGCCAGCAGCTCACAACCGGGGGATTACAATGAGCAGTTCTTC
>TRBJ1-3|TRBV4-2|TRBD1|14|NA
CASSQVYRGHTIYF
TGTGCCAGCAGCCAAGTTTACAGGGGTCACACCATATATTTT
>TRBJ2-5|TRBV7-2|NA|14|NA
CASSLQGVQETQYF
TGTGCCAGCAGCTTACAGGGAGTTCAAGAGACCCAGTACTTC
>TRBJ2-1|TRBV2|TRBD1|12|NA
CASSTGGGEQFF
TGTGCCAGCAGCACAGGGGGTGGCGAGCAGTTCTTC
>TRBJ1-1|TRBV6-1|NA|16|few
CASSETKGFLNTEAFF
TGTGCCAGCAGTGAAACTAAGGGCTTTCTGAACACTGAAGCTTTCTTT
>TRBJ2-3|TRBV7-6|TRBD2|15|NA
CASSFSGGVGDTQYF
TGTGCCAGCAGCTTTAGCGGGGGGGTTGGAGATACGCAGTATTTT
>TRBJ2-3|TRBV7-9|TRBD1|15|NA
CASSLGQGGTDTQYF
TGTGCCAGCAGCTTGGGACAGGGCGGCACAGATACGCAGTATTTT
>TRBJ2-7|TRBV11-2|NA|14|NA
CASSLFRSLDEQYF
TGTGCCAGCAGCTTGTTTAGGAGCCTGGACGAGCAGTACTTC
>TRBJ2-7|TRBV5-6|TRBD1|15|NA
CASSLAGTGLHEQYF
TGTGCCAGCAGCTTGGCTGGGACAGGGTTGCACGAGCAGTACTTC
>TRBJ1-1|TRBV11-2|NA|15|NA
CASSSVRGMNTEAFF
TGTGCCAGCAGCTCGGTCAGGGGAATGAACACTGAAGCTTTCTTT